Below are 5 T cell receptor beta chains sequenced from a single sample in a study of radiotherapy plus CTLA-4 blockade in lung cancer. Measured with immunoSEQ multiplex PCR; TCRdb has only the in-frame clones, and not every one. The profile shows approximately 85,000 clones, about 86% of them singletons. The sequencing here drew on peripheral blood, taken from a patient treated with radiotherapy plus ipilimumab. The receptor source for this set is a human donor with non-small cell lung cancer who had a partial response to radiotherapy plus ipilimumab.

The CDR3 DNA is TGCGCCAGCAGCCAAGATGGGCCTAGCGGGAATGATGAGCAGTTCTTC. Translation gives CASSQDGPSGNDEQFF. This chain joins TRBV4-1 and TRBJ2-1; TRBD2 agrees at 9 bases. Germline loops: CDR1 MGHRA, CDR2 YSYEKL. The CDR3 covers 16 residues. With 0 bases clipped from V and 8 bases from J, the junction kept 8 bases outside the gene matches.

The chain is built from TRBV11-3 and TRBJ2-5, with a weak D call TRBD2 (5 bases). Trimming left V 7 bases short and J 5 bases short, with 14 bases between. CDR1 SGHNT and CDR2 YENEEA come from the germline V gene. CDR3 length equals 13 residues. The CDR3 DNA reads as TGTGCCAGCACTAGAGGGATCGGGGAGACCCAGTACTTC. Encoded protein: CASTRGIGETQYF.

This chain joins TRBV27 and TRBJ1-2; D unresolved. The V end lost 5 bases, the J end lost 0 bases, and 7 bases lay between the germline ends. The V gene's germline CDR1 is MNHEY and CDR2 SMNVEV (reference sequence). The CDR3 consists of 13 residues. The CDR3 reads CASSAGTNYGYTF. The CDR3 nucleotides are TGTGCCAGCAGTGCGGGAACTAACTATGGCTACACCTTC.

The J gene is TRBJ2-3, the V gene TRBV29-1, with D possibly matching TRBD1 (7 bases). The germline gives CDR1 SQVTM, CDR2 ANQGSEA. The V end lost 7 bases, the J end lost 3 bases, and 20 bases lay between the germline ends. The CDR3 covers 15 residues. CDR3 residues: CSASPQGGGTDTQYF. CDR3 DNA: TGCAGCGCATCCCCTCAGGGGGGCGGGACAGATACGCAGTATTTT.

This clone was seen just once. V and J are TRBV28 and TRBJ1-5; 9 bases align to TRBD1. The CDR3 has 15 amino acids. Germline V gene lookup returns CDR1 MDHEN and CDR2 SYDVKM. Losses at the gene ends were 3 bases for V and 6 bases for J; bases not matched to a gene: 6. The CDR3 DNA reads TGTGCCAGCAGTTTCCGGACAGGGGCGGGTCAGCCCCAGCATTTT. Residues: CASSFRTGAGQPQHF.